Ten or more counts support the clone carrying this T cell receptor beta chain. The source material, RNA transcripts, was used to amplify TCR beta CDR3 regions. Using the HTBI primer set, a first-round RT-PCR was run on the TCR CDR3. Each CDR3 protein gets one entry after TCRdb re-called the multiplex PCR reads with MiXCR. The table shows around 200,000 distinct CDR3 sequences, with about 18% occurring only once. The CDR3 is 21 residues long. Germline V CDR1 and CDR2: SGHAT, FQNNGV. The V and J ends lost 2 bases and 0 bases, in that order; junction bases with no gene match: 14. The data were obtained in a study of T cells in Graves' hyperthyroidism and ophthalmopathy.

Sequencing used blood. This chain joins TRBV11-2 and TRBJ1-4; 11 bases map to TRBD1. This receptor was taken from a woman between 50 and 59 years old with Graves' hyperthyroidism. CDR3 region: CASSLSMGQGVFGATNEKLFF. Here the CDR3 DNA reads TGTGCCAGCAGCTTATCTATGGGACAGGGGGTTTTTGGTGCAACTAATGAAAAACTGTTTTTT.